A single sample gave rise to the 24 T cell receptor beta chains below, sequenced in a study of cytomegalovirus exposure and HLA in healthy donors. Some clones are missing from TCRdb's copy, which holds only in-frame ones; the method was immunoSEQ multiplex PCR. The sample holds more than 45,000 clones, roughly nine tenths seen once. Sequences were obtained from PBMCs. The receptor set was obtained from a woman between 18 and 29 years old in good health and CMV-seronegative.

The chain employs TRBV11-2 and TRBJ1-1, with D possibly being TRBD1 (5 bases). The CDR3 consists of 14 residues. The germline CDR1 and CDR2 sequences are SGHAT and FQNNGV. Trimming took 3 bases from V and 1 from J, leaving 9 bases between them. CDR3 coding DNA: TGTGCCAGCAGCTTTAGGGGAGGGAACACTGAAGCTTTCTTT. This sequence encodes CASSFRGGNTEAFF.

V and J are TRBV19 and TRBJ2-1; possible D gene TRBD2, 6 bases. In germline, CDR1 is LNHDA, CDR2 SQIVND (reference sequence). The V and J ends lost 6 bases and 7 bases respectively, with 13 bases between them. The CDR3 has 13 amino acids. The CDR3 DNA follows: TGTGCCAGTAGCACGAATGGGGGGAATGAGCAGTTCTTC. It translates to CASSTNGGNEQFF.

The chain has TRBV19 and TRBJ1-1, with D uncertain. The CDR3 is 13 residues long. Germline loops: CDR1 LNHDA, CDR2 SQIVND (reference sequence). Between the trimmed V and J ends, which lost 1 base and 1 base, there was a span of 4 bases. Written as DNA, the CDR3 is TGTGCCAGTAGTATAGTTAAGAACACTGAAGCTTTCTTT. It encodes CASSIVKNTEAFF.

This sequence joins TRBV11-2 and TRBJ1-1; 8 nucleotides agree with TRBD1. Germline CDR1 is SGHAT and CDR2 is FQNNGV. The trim removed 4 bases at V and 4 bases at J, leaving 5 bases unmatched. This CDR3 has 14 residues. The CDR3 protein is CASSSQGAGTEAFF. Written as DNA, the CDR3 is TGTGCCAGCAGCTCTCAGGGGGCCGGCACTGAAGCTTTCTTT.

V and J are TRBV11-2 and TRBJ2-2; 8 bases line up with TRBD1. Germline CDR1 and CDR2: SGHAT and FQNNGV. The junction had 3 bases not matched to a gene; V was cut back by 2 bases and J by 4 bases. The CDR3 length is 15 residues. This chain's CDR3 is CASSLQGAGTGELFF. Written as DNA, the CDR3 is TGTGCCAGCAGCTTACAGGGGGCAGGCACCGGGGAGCTGTTTTTT.

The rearrangement joins TRBV6-6 to TRBJ1-1, with TRBD1 matching 7 bases. Germline CDR1 is MNHNY and CDR2 is SVGAGI (reference sequence). CDR3 length: 13 residues. The V and J ends lost 7 bases and 4 bases, in that order; junction bases with no gene match: 6. The CDR3 coding sequence is TGTGCCAGCACCGCGGACAGGACCACTGAAGCTTTCTTT. Amino acids: CASTADRTTEAFF.

The chain recombines TRBV30 with TRBJ2-1; tentatively, D is TRBD2 (5 bases). The ends were cut back, 5 bases at V and 6 bases at J, with 20 bases in the middle. Germline-derived CDR1 and CDR2 are GTSNPN and SVGIG (reference sequence). The CDR3 extends over 15 amino acids. CDR3 bases: TGTGCCTGGCACCGACGGCTCCCGGCGGGCAATGAGCAGTTCTTC. Translated, it gives CAWHRRLPAGNEQFF. Full variable domain (rest looked up from reference TRBV30 and TRBJ2-1): SQTIHQWPATLVQPVGSPLSLECTVEGTSNPNLYWYRQAAGRGLQLLFYSVGIGQISSEVPQNLSASRPQDRQFILSSKKLLLSDSGFYLCAWHRRLPAGNEQFFGPGTRLTVL.

This clone appeared a single time. The V gene is TRBV19, the J gene TRBJ1-2; D may be TRBD1 (5 bases). The V gene's germline CDR1 is LNHDA and CDR2 SQIVND (reference sequence). Trimming removed 6 bases from V and 5 bases from J, with 19 bases in between. The CDR3 length is 15 residues. This CDR3 is CASSHPFAGRYGYTF. The DNA of the CDR3 is TGTGCCAGTAGCCACCCCTTCGCAGGGAGGTATGGCTACACCTTC.

This clone occurred once. V usage is TRBV30 and J usage is TRBJ1-5; TRBD1 agrees at 8 bases. The J segment lost 5 bases and the V segment lost 2 bases, leaving 2 bases of the junction unmatched. The CDR3 extends over 13 amino acids. Germline V gene data show CDR1 as GTSNPN and CDR2 as SVGIG (reference sequence). For the CDR3, the DNA is TGTGCCTGGAGTTTGACAGGGGATCAGCCCCAGCATTTT. This encodes CAWSLTGDQPQHF.

V usage is TRBV28 and J usage is TRBJ2-7; 11 positions match TRBD1. This CDR3 is 16 amino acids long. Trimming removed 2 bases from V and 6 bases from J; junction bases left unmatched: 9. Germline CDR1 is MDHEN and CDR2 is SYDVKM. This CDR3 is CASSLSTGTGGLEQYF. CDR3 nucleotide sequence: TGTGCCAGCAGTTTAAGTACCGGGACAGGGGGACTCGAGCAGTACTTC.

This sequence joins TRBV7-9 and TRBJ2-3, with TRBD2 matching over 11 bases. The CDR3 has 16 amino acids. CDR1 is SEHNR, CDR2 FQNEAQ, per germline (reference sequence). V lost 5 bases to trimming and J lost 5 bases; unmatched junction nucleotides: 9. For the CDR3, the DNA is TGTGCCAGCAGCACCCTAGCGGGAGGAGCTGGAGATACGCAGTATTTT. Protein: CASSTLAGGAGDTQYF.

The sample holds one count of this clone. The V gene is TRBV2, the J gene TRBJ2-3, with D possibly TRBD2 on 5 matching bases. V was shortened by 3 bases and J by 3 bases, with 7 bases between the two germline ends. Germline loops: CDR1 SNHLY, CDR2 FYNNEI. This CDR3 is 13 amino acids long. The CDR3 spells CASSDGGTDTQYF. The CDR3 region has the DNA TGTGCCAGCAGTGATGGAGGTACAGATACGCAGTATTTT. The complete variable domain, with remaining parts taken from reference TRBV2 and TRBJ2-3, reads EPEVTQTPSHQVTQMGQEVILRCVPISNHLYFYWYRQILGQKVEFLVSFYNNEISEKSEIFDDQFSVERPDGSNFTLKIRSTKLEDSAMYFCASSDGGTDTQYFGPGTRLTVL.

The J gene is TRBJ2-1, the V gene TRBV5-1; TRBD2 matches at 8 bases. Germline values: CDR1 SGHRS, CDR2 YFSETQ. V lost 2 bases to trimming and J lost 5 bases; unmatched junction nucleotides: 12. The CDR3 has 17 residues. CDR3 sequence (DNA): TGCGCCAGCAGCTTTAGGACTAGCCGGGCCACACACAATGAGCAGTTCTTC. This codes for CASSFRTSRATHNEQFF.

V usage is TRBV5-1 and J usage is TRBJ2-1, with D tentatively TRBD2 (6 bases). The ends were cut back, 4 bases at V and 0 bases at J, with 14 bases in the middle. In germline, CDR1 is SGHRS, CDR2 YFSETQ. CDR3 length equals 16 residues. The CDR3 protein is CASSPSSVSSYNEQFF. The CDR3 bases are TGCGCCAGCAGCCCGTCTAGCGTTAGCTCCTACAATGAGCAGTTCTTC.

V is TRBV2 and J is TRBJ2-7; TRBD1 is a possible D gene (6 bases). The CDR3 is made up of 13 amino acids. Germline V lookup: CDR1 SNHLY, CDR2 FYNNEI. With 6 bases removed from V and 1 base from J, the gap between germline ends came to 10 bases. The CDR3 sequence is CASSAQGSYEQYF. CDR3 in DNA: TGTGCCAGCAGCGCTCAGGGGTCCTACGAGCAGTACTTC.

In its sample, this clone was seen once. The chain combines TRBV2 with TRBJ1-1; D may be TRBD1 (6 bases). This CDR3 has 13 amino acids. Germline CDR1 SNHLY, CDR2 FYNNEI. V was cut by 5 bases and J by 5 bases, with 12 bases left in between. DNA of the CDR3: TGTGCCAGCAGTATGGACAGACAGACTGAAGCTTTCTTT. This sequence encodes CASSMDRQTEAFF.

V is TRBV7-3 and J is TRBJ2-3, with D perhaps matching TRBD2 (7 bases). Trimming took 4 bases from V and 4 from J, leaving 15 bases between them. Per germline, CDR1 SGHTA and CDR2 FQGTGA. This CDR3 spans 15 amino acids. CDR3 coding DNA: TGTGCCAGCAGCTCCCATCCCGGGGGGCCAGATACGCAGTATTTT. It codes for CASSSHPGGPDTQYF. The whole variable domain, filled in from reference TRBV7-3 and TRBJ2-3, reads GAGVSQTPSNKVTEKGKYVELRCDPISGHTALYWYRQSLGQGPEFLIYFQGTGAADDSGLPNDRFFAVRPEGSVSTLKIQRTERGDSAVYLCASSSHPGGPDTQYFGPGTRLTVL.

V usage is TRBV5-6 and J usage is TRBJ2-7; a weak D match, TRBD1 (7 bases). V was shortened by 6 bases and J by 6 bases, with 10 bases between the two germline ends. Germline CDR1 reads SGHDT; CDR2 reads YYEEEE. This CDR3 contains 11 residues. The CDR3 is CASTQGGEQYF. The DNA for the CDR3 is TGTGCCAGCACCCAGGGGGGCGAGCAGTACTTC.

The V call is TRBV6-5, the J call TRBJ1-1; no clear D gene. Germline V gives CDR1 MNHEY, CDR2 SVGAGI. The germline V and J ends were trimmed by 6 bases and 10 bases, with 18 bases remaining between them. The CDR3 has 13 residues. As DNA, the CDR3 is TGTGCCAGCAGCCGGGTGGCAGCGCTTGGAGCTTTCTTT. This encodes CASSRVAALGAFF.

V is TRBV13 and J is TRBJ1-2; 10 nucleotides match TRBD1. This CDR3 region has 15 residues. The trim removed 0 bases at V and 7 bases at J, leaving 5 bases unmatched. Germline CDR1 and CDR2: PRHDT and FYEKMQ (reference sequence). This CDR3 reads CASSLGTGGGGGYTF. The CDR3 nucleotides are TGTGCCAGCAGCTTAGGGACAGGGGGCGGAGGTGGCTACACCTTC.

The genes are TRBV29-1 and TRBJ1-1; no reliable D call. The V and J ends lost 7 bases and 3 bases respectively, with 12 bases between them. Germline V gives CDR1 SQVTM, CDR2 ANQGSEA. This CDR3 is built from 12 residues. DNA for the CDR3: TGCAGCGCCAGACATGAATACACTGAAGCTTTCTTT. It yields the protein CSARHEYTEAFF.

The CDR3 DNA reads as TGCGCCAGCAGCGCATCAGCGGGAGCTGAGGAGACCCAGTACTTC. Encoded protein: CASSASAGAEETQYF. V and J are TRBV5-1 and TRBJ2-5; 8 bases align to TRBD2. There are 15 residues in the CDR3. In germline, CDR1 is SGHRS, CDR2 YFSETQ. Germline trimming cut 4 bases from V and 5 bases from J; bases unmatched to any gene: 10.

The chain links TRBV7-9 to TRBJ1-1; 7 nucleotides line up with TRBD1. The CDR3 covers 15 residues. J lost 4 bases, V lost 2 bases, and 7 bases had no gene match. CDR1 is SEHNR, CDR2 FQNEAQ, per germline (reference sequence). CDR3 amino acids: CASSLMAGGGTEAFF. The CDR3 DNA sequence: TGTGCCAGCAGCTTAATGGCAGGGGGAGGCACTGAAGCTTTCTTT.

The J gene is TRBJ1-2, the V gene TRBV20-1; D remains unclear. CDR3 length equals 9 residues. Germline V CDR1 and CDR2: DFQATT, SNEGSKA (reference sequence). Trimming shortened V by 6 bases and J by 4 bases, and 3 bases separated the two germline ends. The CDR3 sequence is CSAIYGYTF. CDR3 DNA sequence: TGCAGTGCCATCTATGGCTACACCTTC.